Sequencing of this TCR beta chain was carried out in a study of prognosis after radiotherapy for stage I lung cancer. Study context: Stage I non-small cell lung cancer patients were enrolled between 2018 and 2019.

The CDR3 extends over 16 amino acids. CDR1 is SGHVS and CDR2 is FQNEAQ in the germline V gene. V was clipped by 7 bases and J by 3 bases; unmatched bases: 11. Peripheral blood, roughly 6 milliliters per draw, was collected at each of two time points. This clonotype is classed as medium-sized. By two-round multiplex PCR, the TCR beta CDR3 was amplified from genomic DNA. Primers were specific to each TRBV and TRBJ gene in first-round PCR. Each CDR3 protein gets one entry after TCRdb re-called the multiplex PCR reads with MiXCR. The sample gives roughly 20,000 distinct CDR3 sequences, about 60% of which show up once; roughly 26% is in the top ten.

This receptor was obtained from a donor over 45 with non-small cell lung cancer. This chain connects TRBV7-8 to TRBJ2-3; 9 positions match TRBD2. The material was PBMCs, obtained before or after stereotactic body radiation therapy (not recorded which). DNA of the CDR3: TGTGCCAGCATCCTGATAGCGGGAGTGAGGACAGATACGCAGTATTTT. Protein product: CASILIAGVRTDTQYF.